This entry lists 21 T cell receptor beta chains sequenced from one sample in a study of blood T cell repertoires in COVID-19. Profiling relied on immunoSEQ multiplex PCR, and the TCRdb table lists in-frame clones only, not all of them. Here the sample spans about 330,000 clones, under 95% being singletons. The specimen was PBMCs or T cells enriched from blood (not recorded which). Receptor source: a woman aged 25 to 45 who had recovered from COVID-19.

The gene calls are TRBV5-1 and TRBJ1-2; 7 bases are shared with TRBD1. In germline, CDR1 is SGHRS, CDR2 YFSETQ. The CDR3 is 15 residues long. V trimming: 4 bases; J trimming: 3 bases; junction bases outside the gene matches: 9. For the CDR3, the DNA is TGCGCCAGCAGCAAGATTACTGGACAGGACTATGGCTACACCTTC. Its translation is CASSKITGQDYGYTF.

This chain joins TRBV27 and TRBJ1-2, with 9 bases lining up with TRBD1. CDR1 and CDR2 (germline): MNHEY, SMNVEV (reference sequence). With 5 bases clipped from V and 8 bases from J, the junction kept 9 bases outside the gene matches. CDR3 length equals 14 residues. The CDR3 protein is CASSLKGTGIGYTF. The CDR3 DNA follows: TGTGCCAGCAGTCTTAAAGGGACAGGGATCGGCTACACCTTC.

This clone was observed a single time. The CDR3 reads CSATQGNTEAFF. The CDR3 nucleotides are TGCAGCGCAACACAGGGGAACACTGAAGCTTTCTTT. The chain employs TRBV29-1 and TRBJ1-1; perhaps TRBD1 as D (6 bases). The CDR3 runs to 12 residues. Germline-derived CDR1 and CDR2 are SQVTM and ANQGSEA. V was pared by 7 bases and J by 1 base, with 10 bases between.

This chain connects TRBV7-5 to TRBJ2-3; TRBD2 is taken as the D call from the table, unchecked against the DNA. TRBV7-5 is a recognized pseudogene. This CDR3 has 19 residues. CDR3 nucleotide sequence: TGTGCCAGAAGCTTAGCGTCTCTAGCGGGGGATACTAGCACAGATACGCAGTATTTT. Translation gives CARSLASLAGDTSTDTQYF.

This chain connects TRBV29-1 to TRBJ1-5; a possible D gene is TRBD1 (6 bases). The V end was cut by 0 bases, the J end by 5 bases, with 14 bases between. Germline-derived CDR1 and CDR2 are SQVTM and ANQGSEA. The CDR3 has 15 residues. CDR3 bases: TGCAGCGTTGAAGATCTAGGCAGGGGTGATCAGCCCCAGCATTTT. Its protein product is CSVEDLGRGDQPQHF.

This chain connects TRBV12-5 to TRBJ1-3; D is uncertain. The CDR3 loop spans 15 amino acids. Trimming stripped 0 bases from V and 5 bases from J, with 11 bases between. Germline CDR1 reads LGHNT; CDR2 reads FRNRAP. DNA of the CDR3: TGTGCTAGTGGTTTGGTAGCGGGGAAAAGAAACACCATATATTTT. Translation gives CASGLVAGKRNTIYF.

The sample holds a few counts of this clone. The genes are TRBV5-1 and TRBJ1-2; the match to TRBD1 covers 7 bases. CDR3 length: 14 amino acids. The J segment lost 4 bases and the V segment lost 4 bases, leaving 7 bases of the junction unmatched. The V gene's germline CDR1 is SGHRS and CDR2 YFSETQ. The CDR3, as DNA: TGCGCCAGCAGCGAACAGGGGTACCTCTATGGCTACACCTTC. The encoded protein is CASSEQGYLYGYTF.

J is TRBJ1-1 and V is TRBV29-1; 8 nucleotides align to TRBD1. Trimming removed 4 bases from V and 0 bases from J; junction bases left unmatched: 7. This CDR3 spans 15 amino acids. Germline V gene sequence: CDR1 SQVTM, CDR2 ANQGSEA. The CDR3 here is CSVVRTGLVNTEAFF. The CDR3, as DNA: TGCAGCGTTGTAAGGACAGGGTTGGTGAACACTGAAGCTTTCTTT.

This rearrangement joins TRBV7-9 to TRBJ2-3; a weak D match, TRBD1 (5 bases). Trimming left V 3 bases short and J 2 bases short, with 9 bases between. Germline assignment: CDR1 SEHNR and CDR2 FQNEAQ (reference sequence). The CDR3 is 14 amino acids. CDR3 DNA sequence: TGTGCCAGCAGCTTGACAGCTTACACAGATACGCAGTATTTT. Translation: CASSLTAYTDTQYF.

The CDR3 coding sequence is TGTGCCAGCACCGGGGGTTTCTCCTACGAGCAGTACTTC. This encodes CASTGGFSYEQYF. The chain has TRBV2 and TRBJ2-7; D may be TRBD2 (6 bases). With 7 bases removed from V and 0 bases from J, the gap between germline ends came to 10 bases. The CDR3 spans 13 residues. Per the germline V gene, CDR1 is SNHLY and CDR2 is FYNNEI.

The chain has TRBV19 and TRBJ2-5; 11 nucleotides match TRBD1. J was trimmed by 4 bases and V by 4 bases; bases with no gene match: 5. Germline V gives CDR1 LNHDA, CDR2 SQIVND (reference sequence). The CDR3 sequence is 15 residues long. The CDR3 region is CASSTGQGARETQYF. For the CDR3, the DNA is TGTGCCAGTAGTACCGGACAGGGGGCGCGAGAGACCCAGTACTTC. The whole variable domain, filled in from reference TRBV19 and TRBJ2-5, reads DGGITQSPKYLFRKEGQNVTLSCEQNLNHDAMYWYRQDPGQGLRLIYYSQIVNDFQKGDIAEGYSVSREKKESFPLTVTSAQKNPTAFYLCASSTGQGARETQYFGPGTRLLVL.

This CDR3 is CASRPTGGTYNSPLHF. The CDR3 DNA reads as TGTGCCAGCAGACCGACAGGGGGAACCTATAATTCACCCCTCCACTTT. The gene calls are TRBV27 and TRBJ1-6, with 9 bases fitting TRBD1. CDR1 MNHEY and CDR2 SMNVEV come from the germline V gene (reference sequence). V shed 6 bases and J 2 bases; nucleotides not matched to a gene: 5. The CDR3 contains 16 residues.

This chain connects TRBV6-5 to TRBJ2-7; TRBD2 is a possible D gene (5 bases). The CDR3 consists of 12 residues. Per the germline V gene, CDR1 is MNHEY and CDR2 is SVGAGI. V shed 6 bases and J shed 3 bases, with 9 bases lying between them. DNA for the CDR3: TGTGCCAGCAGGGGAGAGGTCTACGAGCAGTACTTC. The encoded protein is CASRGEVYEQYF.

V is TRBV10-3 and J is TRBJ1-6; unclear D gene. V gave up 0 bases and J gave up 4 bases, with 10 bases separating them. The V gene's germline CDR1 is ENHRY and CDR2 SYGVKD. The CDR3 totals 16 residues. The CDR3 coding sequence is TGTGCCATCAGTGAGTCTTCAGTTTTATATAATTCACCCCTCCACTTT. It specifies CAISESSVLYNSPLHF.

Worth noting for this clone: At the DNA level, this CDR3 is encoded by other sequences in the same sample as well. The chain employs TRBV27 and TRBJ1-6; the D gene is possibly TRBD1 (5 bases). The CDR3 length is 14 residues. The germline V gene has CDR1 MNHEY and CDR2 SMNVEV (reference sequence). The V and J ends lost 3 bases and 10 bases respectively, with 13 bases between them. The CDR3 reads CASSFQGVGSPLHF. The CDR3 nucleotides read TGTGCCAGCAGTTTCCAGGGTGTAGGCTCACCCCTCCACTTT.

The chain couples TRBV5-1 to TRBJ2-7; 11 bases align to TRBD1. With 4 bases clipped from V and 2 bases from J, the junction kept 5 bases outside the gene matches. The CDR3 length is 15 residues. Germline V CDR1 and CDR2: SGHRS, YFSETQ. The CDR3 bases are TGCGCCAGCAGCACCGGGACAGGGGGAACCTACGAGCAGTACTTC. This codes for CASSTGTGGTYEQYF.

V gene TRBV27 combines with J gene TRBJ2-7; D is possibly TRBD2 (5 bases). Germline values: CDR1 MNHEY, CDR2 SMNVEV (reference sequence). The CDR3 length is 14 residues. Trimming stripped 6 bases from V and 2 bases from J, with 14 bases between. DNA of the CDR3: TGTGCCAGCAGCCCCATCAGCGGACCCTACGAGCAGTACTTC. It encodes CASSPISGPYEQYF.

The rearrangement joins TRBV24-1 to TRBJ2-7, with 7 positions matching TRBD1. Unmatched junction bases numbered 4, after V lost 2 bases and J lost 1 base. CDR1 is KGHDR, CDR2 SFDVKD, per germline. The CDR3 is made up of 15 amino acids. The CDR3 loop reads CATSDSRTGSYEQYF. CDR3 nucleotide sequence: TGTGCCACCAGTGATTCTAGGACAGGTTCCTACGAGCAGTACTTC.

The gene calls are TRBV6-5 and TRBJ2-2; TRBD1 aligns across 9 bases. Germline loops: CDR1 MNHEY, CDR2 SVGAGI. CDR3 length: 16 amino acids. V lost 0 bases and J lost 1; bases outside the gene matches: 0. In nucleotides, the CDR3 is TGTGCCAGCAGTTACTCGGGACAGGGGAACACCGGGGAGCTGTTTTTT. It is translated as CASSYSGQGNTGELFF.

This clone has only one observation. The chain couples TRBV3-1 (or the pseudogene TRBV3-2) to TRBJ1-1, with D perhaps TRBD1 (5 bases). The V end was cut by 4 bases, the J end by 1 base, with 10 bases between. The CDR3 has 14 residues. Germline CDR1 LGHDT, CDR2 YNNKEL (reference sequence). CDR3 coding DNA: TGTGCCAGCAGCCCAGGGTTTCCGAACACTGAAGCTTTCTTT. The encoded protein is CASSPGFPNTEAFF.

The rearrangement joins TRBV7-2 to TRBJ1-2, with D perhaps matching TRBD1 (5 bases). With 2 bases removed from V and 2 bases from J, the gap between germline ends came to 9 bases. The germline CDR1 and CDR2 sequences are SGHTA and FQGNSA. The CDR3 is 14 amino acids. The CDR3 protein is CASSLQGMNYGYTF. The CDR3 DNA reads TGTGCCAGCAGCTTACAGGGCATGAACTATGGCTACACCTTC.